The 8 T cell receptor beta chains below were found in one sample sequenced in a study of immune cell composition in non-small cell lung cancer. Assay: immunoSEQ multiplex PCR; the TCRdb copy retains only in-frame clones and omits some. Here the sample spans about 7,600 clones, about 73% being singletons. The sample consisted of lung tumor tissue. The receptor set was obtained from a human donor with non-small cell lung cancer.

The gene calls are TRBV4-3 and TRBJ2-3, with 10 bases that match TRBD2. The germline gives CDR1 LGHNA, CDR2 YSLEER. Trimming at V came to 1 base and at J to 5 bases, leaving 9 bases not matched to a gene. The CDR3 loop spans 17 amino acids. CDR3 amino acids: CASSQGLSGGAVDTQYF. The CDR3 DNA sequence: TGCGCCAGCAGCCAAGGTTTAAGCGGGGGGGCGGTAGATACGCAGTATTTT.

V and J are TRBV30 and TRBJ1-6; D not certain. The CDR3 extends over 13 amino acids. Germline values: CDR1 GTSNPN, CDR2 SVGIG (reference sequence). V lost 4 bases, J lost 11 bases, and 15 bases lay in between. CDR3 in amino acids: CAWNLGPGTPLHF. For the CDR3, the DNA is TGTGCCTGGAATTTGGGTCCGGGGACACCCCTCCACTTT.

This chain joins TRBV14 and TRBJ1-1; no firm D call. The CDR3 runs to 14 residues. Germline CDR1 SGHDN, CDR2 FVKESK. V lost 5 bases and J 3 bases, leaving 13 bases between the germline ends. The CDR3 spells CASSSLGGDTEAFF. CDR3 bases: TGTGCCAGCAGCTCACTAGGTGGAGACACTGAAGCTTTCTTT. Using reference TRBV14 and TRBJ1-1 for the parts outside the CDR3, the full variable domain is EAGVTQFPSHSVIEKGQTVTLRCDPISGHDNLYWYRRVMGKEIKFLLHFVKESKQDESGMPNNRFLAERTGGTYSTLKVQPAELEDSGVYFCASSSLGGDTEAFFGQGTRLTVV.

The CDR3 DNA reads TGCAGCGTTGGAAAGGGGGGAAACACTGAAGCTTTCTTT. It encodes CSVGKGGNTEAFF. The gene calls are TRBV29-1 and TRBJ1-1; a weak D match, TRBD1 (6 bases). CDR1 and CDR2 from the germline V gene are SQVTM and ANQGSEA. V was cut by 4 bases and J by 2 bases, with 11 bases left in between. This CDR3 is 13 amino acids long.

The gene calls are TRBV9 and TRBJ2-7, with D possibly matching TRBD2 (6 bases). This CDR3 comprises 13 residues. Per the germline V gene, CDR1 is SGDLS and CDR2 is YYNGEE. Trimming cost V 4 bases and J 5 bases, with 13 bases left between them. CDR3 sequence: CASSPAAGNEQYF. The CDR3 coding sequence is TGTGCCAGCAGCCCCGCGGCGGGGAACGAGCAGTACTTC.

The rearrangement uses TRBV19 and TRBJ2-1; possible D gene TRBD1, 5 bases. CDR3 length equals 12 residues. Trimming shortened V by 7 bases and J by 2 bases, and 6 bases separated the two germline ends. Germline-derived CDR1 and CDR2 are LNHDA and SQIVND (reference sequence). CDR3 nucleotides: TGTGCCAGTAAGGGGCCCTACAATGAGCAGTTCTTC. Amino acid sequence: CASKGPYNEQFF.

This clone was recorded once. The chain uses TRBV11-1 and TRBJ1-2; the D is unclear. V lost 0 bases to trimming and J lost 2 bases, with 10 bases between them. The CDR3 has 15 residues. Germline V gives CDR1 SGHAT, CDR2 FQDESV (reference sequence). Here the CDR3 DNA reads TGTGCCAGCAGCTTAGCGCGGAGATTCAACTATGGCTACACCTTC. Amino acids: CASSLARRFNYGYTF. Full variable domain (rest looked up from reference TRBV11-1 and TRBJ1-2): EAEVAQSPRYKITEKSQAVAFWCDPISGHATLYWYRQILGQGPELLVQFQDESVVDDSQLPKDRFSAERLKGVDSTLKIQPAELGDSAMYLCASSLARRFNYGYTFGSGTRLTVV.

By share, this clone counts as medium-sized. The CDR3 nucleotides read TGTGCCAGCAGATCGAACAGCCTTAATCAGCCCCAGCATTTT. Translated: CASRSNSLNQPQHF. The gene calls are TRBV19 and TRBJ1-5; D remains ambiguous. Trimming left V 9 bases short and J 4 bases short, with 16 bases between. The germline gives CDR1 LNHDA, CDR2 SQIVND (reference sequence). The CDR3 consists of 14 residues.